These 5 T cell receptor beta chains were sequenced from one sample in a study of T-cell memory formation after mild COVID-19. TCRdb used MiXCR to reprocess the 5' RACE reads, holding one entry per CDR3 protein. The sample has about 290,000 distinct CDR3 sequences, roughly 15% seen once. The sequencing input was PBMCs or a T cell subset sorted from them (not recorded which). Receptors originate from a man in his late teens or twenties who had mild COVID-19 (a few samples of this study predate the infection). Cell type and time point are not known.

This clonotype was seen ten or more times. The chain is built from TRBV4-3 and TRBJ2-1, with 8 bases lining up with TRBD2. J gave up 0 bases and V 1 base, and 5 bases lay outside the gene matches. CDR3 length: 17 residues. CDR1 and CDR2 from the germline V gene are LGHNA and YSLEER. The CDR3 region has the DNA TGCGCCAGCAGCCAAGGGGGACTAGGCGCCTCCTACAATGAGCAGTTCTTC. Residues: CASSQGGLGASYNEQFF.

The rearrangement uses TRBV4-1 and TRBJ1-6; 8 bases are shared with TRBD1. The CDR3 covers 14 residues. J lost 13 bases, V lost 4 bases, and 9 bases had no gene match. Germline-derived CDR1 and CDR2 are MGHRA and YSYEKL. The CDR3 bases are TGCGCCAGCAGCCTGGGACAGGTTATAGGGCCCCTCCACTTT. Protein: CASSLGQVIGPLHF.

The V call is TRBV5-1, the J call TRBJ2-1, with a weak D call TRBD1 (6 bases). TRBJ2-5 explains the end of the DNA better; the J call may be wrong. The length of the CDR3 is 14 residues. Germline V gene lookup returns CDR1 SGHRS and CDR2 YFSETQ. CDR3 region: CASSFQGYQETQYF. The CDR3, as DNA: TGCGCCAGCAGCTTTCAGGGGTACCAAGAGACCCAGTACTTC.

This clonotype came up many times. As DNA, the CDR3 is TGCAGTGCTAGCGGGGGGCATGGAAATGAGCAGTTCTTC. Amino acids: CSASGGHGNEQFF. The chain is built from TRBV20-1 and TRBJ2-1; the D gene is possibly TRBD2 (7 bases). The CDR3 consists of 13 residues. Deletions cut 3 bases from V and 7 bases from J, with 13 bases between. The germline CDR1 and CDR2 sequences are DFQATT and SNEGSKA (reference sequence).

The chain combines TRBV24-1 with TRBJ2-5; TRBD1 matches 12 bases. Germline CDR1 and CDR2: KGHDR and SFDVKD. The CDR3 is made up of 15 amino acids. The V gene end was trimmed by 10 bases and the J gene end by 4 bases; junction bases not matched to a gene: 9. The CDR3 DNA is TGTGCCACGCAACCGGGACAGGGGGCAGGAGAGACCCAGTACTTC. It yields the protein CATQPGQGAGETQYF.